The rows below give T cell receptor beta chains drawn from one sample of a study of cytomegalovirus exposure and HLA in healthy donors. Clones were sequenced by immunoSEQ multiplex PCR, and TCRdb holds only the in-frame ones, with some missing. The table lists more than 100,000 clones, 80% of them singletons. Sequences were obtained from PBMCs. Receptor source: a man aged 40-50 years in good health and CMV-seronegative. Each CDR3 is given with its conserved first and last residue. The order of the fields is D gene, clone size, V gene, J gene, CDR3 DNA, CDR3 protein. D genes are given only for firm matches. Not every row has a clone size; where given, it reads once, few, many or a size class.

NA,NA,TRBV25-1,TRBJ1-6,TGTGCCAGCAGTCATGGCCAAAAATATAATTCACCCCTCCACTTT,CASSHGQKYNSPLHF
TRBD2,NA,TRBV6-6,TRBJ2-7,TGTGCCAGTCGTTTTCGGACTAGCGACTACGAGCAGTACTTC,CASRFRTSDYEQYF
NA,NA,TRBV6-1,TRBJ1-1,TGTGCCAGCAATTTCTTTCGGGTCACTGAAGCTTTCTTT,CASNFFRVTEAFF
NA,NA,TRBV28,TRBJ1-1,TGTGCCAGCAGTTCCCTAGGGGTGAACACTGAAGCTTTCTTT,CASSSLGVNTEAFF
NA,few,TRBV7-9,TRBJ1-4,TGTGCCAGCAGCTTATCGGGAGCAACTAATGAAAAACTGTTTTTT,CASSLSGATNEKLFF
TRBD1,NA,TRBV25-1,TRBJ1-2,TGTGCCAGCAGCCGGGACAGGGGTAATGGCTACACCTTC,CASSRDRGNGYTF
TRBD1,NA,TRBV28,TRBJ2-2,TGTGCCAGCAGCCGAGGACAGGTTAAGACCGGGGAGCTGTTTTTT,CASSRGQVKTGELFF
NA,NA,TRBV6-5,TRBJ2-1,TGTGCCAGCAGTTACCCAGGGTCGGATGAGCAGTTCTTC,CASSYPGSDEQFF
TRBD1,once,TRBV7-2,TRBJ1-2,TGTGCCAGCAGCCCCCAGACAGGGGGCGGGGGTGGCTACACCTTC,CASSPQTGGGGGYTF
NA,NA,TRBV5-1,TRBJ2-2,TGCGCCAGCAGCCCGGGACACTCACTATCGAACACCGGGGAGCTGTTTTTT,CASSPGHSLSNTGELFF
NA,once,TRBV9,TRBJ2-3,TGTGCCAGCAGCGTAGGGCTAGTAGGCACAGATACGCAGTATTTT,CASSVGLVGTDTQYF
TRBD1,NA,TRBV6-4,TRBJ2-7,TGTGCCAGCAGTGACCCCGACAGGGGGCGCCCTCTCGAGCAGTACTTC,CASSDPDRGRPLEQYF
NA,once,TRBV27,TRBJ1-2,TGTGCCAGCAGTTTATCTAGGTCAGGGGTGTCTGTAGATGGCTACACCTTC,CASSLSRSGVSVDGYTF
NA,NA,TRBV10-1,TRBJ2-3,TGCGCCAGCAGTGACCCCGGGACAAATACGCAGTATTTT,CASSDPGTNTQYF
TRBD1,NA,TRBV4-1,TRBJ2-3,TGCGCCAGCAGCCAGACAGGGGCCACCACAGATACGCAGTATTTT,CASSQTGATTDTQYF
TRBD1,NA,TRBV7-9,TRBJ2-7,TGTGCCAGCAGCCCTAACCAGGTCAATCGGCAGGGGGCGGGCTACGAGCAGTACTTC,CASSPNQVNRQGAGYEQYF
NA,few,TRBV7-8,TRBJ1-4,TGTGCCAGCAGCTTAGCGCGGGGGTGGGGTAATGAAAAACTGTTTTTT,CASSLARGWGNEKLFF
TRBD2,NA,TRBV10-1,TRBJ2-3,TGCGCCAGCAGCGAAAGCGGGGAACTGGGAGATACGCAGTATTTT,CASSESGELGDTQYF
NA,NA,TRBV20-1,TRBJ2-7,TGCAGTGCCCGGCAGGGTTACGAGCAGTACTTC,CSARQGYEQYF
TRBD2,few,TRBV27,TRBJ2-1,TGTGCCAGCAGTTTAACTGGAGCGGGAGCGACTGAGCAGTTCTTC,CASSLTGAGATEQFF
NA,few,TRBV5-5,TRBJ1-4,TGTGCCAGCAGCCCAGGCGCAGGGTATGCGACTAATGAAAAACTGTTTTTT,CASSPGAGYATNEKLFF
NA,once,TRBV5-6,TRBJ2-3,TGTGCCAGCAGCCCAGGGGCGGCAGATACGCAGTATTTT,CASSPGAADTQYF
TRBD1,once,TRBV7-2,TRBJ1-5,TGTGCCAGCAGCCCCAGACAGGGGAATCAGCCCCAGCATTTT,CASSPRQGNQPQHF
TRBD1,NA,TRBV7-9,TRBJ2-7,TGTGCCAGCAGCTACAGGGGGCGCGACGAGCAGTACTTC,CASSYRGRDEQYF
NA,NA,TRBV13,TRBJ1-5,TGTGCCAGCAGCTGGGGAGGGAGCAATCAGCCCCAGCATTTT,CASSWGGSNQPQHF
NA,NA,TRBV2,TRBJ2-7,TGTGCCAGCACCAAGGAAGGGGGATCCCTCGAGCAGTACTTC,CASTKEGGSLEQYF
NA,NA,TRBV5-4,TRBJ2-7,TGTGCCAGCAGCCGCCCGTACAACGAGCAGTACTTC,CASSRPYNEQYF
NA,NA,TRBV7-8,TRBJ2-7,TGTGCCAGCAGCTTCGACCCCACTACCTACGAGCAGTACTTC,CASSFDPTTYEQYF
TRBD1,NA,TRBV5-1,TRBJ2-5,TGCGCCAGCAGCTCCTCCAGGGGGGAGACCCAGTACTTC,CASSSSRGETQYF
TRBD2,once,TRBV7-8,TRBJ2-7,TGTGCCAGCAGCCCCACTAGCGGGAGAACCTCCTACGAGCAGTACTTC,CASSPTSGRTSYEQYF
TRBD2,NA,TRBV10-3,TRBJ2-1,TGTGCCATCAGAGGACTAGCGGGAGGGCCCGGTGAGCAGTTCTTC,CAIRGLAGGPGEQFF
NA,NA,TRBV14,TRBJ1-1,TGTGCCAGCAGCCAGCTGAGAGAGGGGGTGAACACTGAAGCTTTCTTT,CASSQLREGVNTEAFF
TRBD2,few,TRBV29-1,TRBJ2-5,TGCAGCTCCTTAAGCGGGGGGGAGGAGACCCAGTACTTC,CSSLSGGEETQYF
NA,NA,TRBV7-2,TRBJ2-1,TGTGCCAGCAGCTTCGCTAGATCCTACAATGAGCAGTTCTTC,CASSFARSYNEQFF
TRBD1,NA,TRBV25-1,TRBJ2-1,TGTGCCAGCAGTGAATCCCCAAGACAGGGGACCTACAATGAGCAGTTCTTC,CASSESPRQGTYNEQFF
NA,NA,TRBV11-3,TRBJ2-7,TGTGCCAGCAGCTCGCAGGGCTACGAGCAGTACTTC,CASSSQGYEQYF
NA,NA,TRBV28,TRBJ2-7,TGTGCCAGCAGTTTTCTCGACAGGACGGGCGAGCAGTACTTC,CASSFLDRTGEQYF
TRBD2,NA,TRBV29-1,TRBJ2-3,TGCAGCGTTAAGGTCGGGGGGGCCATCCCCGGAGATACGCAGTATTTT,CSVKVGGAIPGDTQYF
TRBD1,NA,TRBV18,TRBJ2-2,TGTGCCAGCTCACCTTCGACAGGGACACTAAACACCGGGGAGCTGTTTTTT,CASSPSTGTLNTGELFF
NA,NA,TRBV28,TRBJ1-1,TGTGCCAGCAGCACAGACACTGAAGCTTTCTTT,CASSTDTEAFF
TRBD1,NA,TRBV27,TRBJ1-5,TGTGCCAGCAGTAACGCCGACAGGGCGGGTCAGCCCCAGCATTTT,CASSNADRAGQPQHF
TRBD1,NA,TRBV10-3,TRBJ1-1,TGTGCCATCAGTGAAGGGGGCAGGGACGGGCCTGAAGCTTTCTTT,CAISEGGRDGPEAFF
NA,NA,TRBV30,TRBJ2-3,TGTGCCTGGAGTACCCCTGGAGCTTACACAGATACGCAGTATTTT,CAWSTPGAYTDTQYF
TRBD2,NA,TRBV2,TRBJ2-3,TGTGCCAGCAGTGGAACGGGGGGTAGCACAGATACGCAGTATTTT,CASSGTGGSTDTQYF
TRBD1,NA,TRBV10-3,TRBJ1-5,TGTGCCATCAGTGAGTCGGGGACAGGTCATCAGCCCCAGCATTTT,CAISESGTGHQPQHF
TRBD1,NA,TRBV5-1,TRBJ1-1,TGCGCCAGCAGCCCGGGACAGGGACGCAACACTGAAGCTTTCTTT,CASSPGQGRNTEAFF
NA,NA,TRBV6-1,TRBJ1-4,TGTGCCAGCACGGTCCAGCGTAATGAAAAACTGTTTTTT,CASTVQRNEKLFF
TRBD1,NA,TRBV30,TRBJ2-7,TGTGCCTGGAGTGTACACAGGACAGGAGCCTACGAGCAGTACTTC,CAWSVHRTGAYEQYF
NA,NA,TRBV29-1,TRBJ2-5,TGCAGCGTTGATCGTCAGGGCAAAAACCAAGAGACCCAGTACTTC,CSVDRQGKNQETQYF
TRBD2,NA,TRBV5-6,TRBJ2-7,TGTGCCAGCACCGCGGGGGGGAACGAGCAGTACTTC,CASTAGGNEQYF
NA,NA,TRBV21-1,TRBJ1-1,TGTGCCAGCAGCAAATGGGCCATATTACAGGGGGCGGGCACTGAAGCTTTCTTT,CASSKWAILQGAGTEAFF
NA,NA,TRBV10-3,TRBJ1-3,TGTGCCATCAGTGGGTTCAGGGGAGAGTCTGGAAACACCATATATTTT,CAISGFRGESGNTIYF
NA,once,TRBV7-9,TRBJ1-4,TGTGCCAGCAGCCAAAATGAAAAACTGTTTTTT,CASSQNEKLFF
TRBD2,NA,TRBV11-2,TRBJ2-5,TGTGCCAGCAGCTTAGGTCCAGCGGGAGTGGTGGAGACCCAGTACTTC,CASSLGPAGVVETQYF